This TCR beta chain is drawn from a study of spatial heterogeneity in lung cancer. The time point was: sample taken at primary tumor resection. Whole RNA, isolated from tumor, nontumor lung or frozen PBMC, was sequenced without prior sorting. This clonotype was counted many times. In a library made to pick up alpha chains, this beta chain is a stray read with a size that means little. CDR3 size: 15 residues. Germline assignment: CDR1 SGHKS and CDR2 YYEKEE (reference sequence). Unmatched junction bases numbered 12, after V lost 6 bases and J lost 9 bases. A single record per CDR3 protein comes from TCRdb applying MiXCR to the 5' RACE reads. The table has some 11,000 distinct CDR3 sequences, roughly 3.5% seen once; the top ten hold 40% to 60%.

This chain uses TRBV5-5 with TRBJ2-1; TRBD1 agrees at 10 bases. Sequenced material: PBMCs, taken at surgery. The sequence was obtained from a female donor with early-stage non-small cell lung cancer. The CDR3 sequence: CASNHRDRGVFEQFF. CDR3 nucleotide sequence: TGTGCCAGCAATCACCGGGACAGGGGCGTTTTTGAGCAGTTCTTC.